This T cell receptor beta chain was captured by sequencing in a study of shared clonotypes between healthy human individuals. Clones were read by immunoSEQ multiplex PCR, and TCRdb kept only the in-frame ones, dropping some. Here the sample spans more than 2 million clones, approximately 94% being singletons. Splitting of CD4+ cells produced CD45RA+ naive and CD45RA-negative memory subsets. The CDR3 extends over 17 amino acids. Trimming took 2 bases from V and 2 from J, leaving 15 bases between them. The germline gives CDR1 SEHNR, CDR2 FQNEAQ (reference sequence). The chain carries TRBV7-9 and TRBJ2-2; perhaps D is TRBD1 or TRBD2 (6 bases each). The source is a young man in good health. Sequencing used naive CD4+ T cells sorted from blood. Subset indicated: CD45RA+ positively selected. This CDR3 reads CASSLIVWGANTGELFF. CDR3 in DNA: TGTGCCAGCAGCTTAATCGTTTGGGGGGCCAACACCGGGGAGCTGTTTTTT.